These T cell receptor beta chains were read from a single sample in a study of cytomegalovirus exposure and HLA in healthy donors. Sequencing was performed with immunoSEQ multiplex PCR; in TCRdb, only in-frame clones are kept and a portion is missing. The table for this sample gives under 200,000 clones. The sample taken for sequencing was PBMCs. These receptors all stem from a man between 25 and 39 years old in good health and CMV-seronegative. CDR3s include the opening cysteine and the closing phenylalanine or tryptophan. A D gene is named only where the DNA matches it firmly.

j_call d_call v_call cdr3_aa cdr3_nt
TRBJ1-5 . TRBV7-8 CASSLFRNQPQHF TGTGCCAGCAGCTTATTCCGGAATCAGCCCCAGCATTTT
TRBJ2-3 TRBD2 TRBV27 CASSLPGSTSGRPGDTQYF TGTGCCAGCAGCCTCCCCGGCTCGACTAGCGGGAGGCCTGGGGATACGCAGTATTTT
TRBJ1-2 . TRBV7-2 CASSFSEGGGYTF TGTGCCAGCAGCTTCTCCGAGGGGGGGGGCTACACCTTC
TRBJ2-5 TRBD2 TRBV14 CASSQRPGLAIQETQYF TGTGCCAGCAGCCAACGTCCGGGACTAGCGATTCAAGAGACCCAGTACTTC
TRBJ2-7 . TRBV19 CASRGVTVDEQYF TGTGCCAGTAGGGGAGTAACAGTCGACGAGCAGTACTTC
TRBJ2-7 . TRBV10-2 CASRPLDYEQYF TGCGCCAGCAGACCCTTAGATTACGAGCAGTACTTC
TRBJ2-7 TRBD1 TRBV18 CASSPDRVNYEQYF TGTGCCAGCTCGCCGGACAGGGTTAACTACGAGCAGTACTTC
TRBJ1-4 . TRBV19 CASSYPTTTNEKLFF TGTGCCAGTAGTTACCCCACTACAACTAATGAAAAACTGTTTTTT
TRBJ2-7 TRBD1 TRBV5-1 CASSFGDRGSEQYF TGCGCCAGCAGCTTCGGCGACAGGGGGTCCGAGCAGTACTTC
TRBJ1-2 . TRBV28 CASSGLRDSYMGGGYTF TGTGCCAGCAGTGGGTTACGGGACTCCTATATGGGAGGCGGCTACACCTTC
TRBJ1-5 TRBD1 TRBV6-1 CASSEGQGRGNQPQHF TGTGCCAGCAGTGAAGGACAGGGACGGGGCAATCAGCCCCAGCATTTT
TRBJ2-7 TRBD1 TRBV28 CASRDRVYEQYF TGTGCCAGCCGGGACAGGGTCTACGAGCAGTACTTC
TRBJ2-7 TRBD2 TRBV28 CASRSTSGRVYEQYF TGTGCCAGCAGATCTACTAGCGGGAGGGTATACGAGCAGTACTTC
TRBJ2-7 TRBD1 TRBV2 CAILGDRVSYEQYF TGTGCCATTCTAGGGGACAGGGTATCATACGAGCAGTACTTC
TRBJ1-2 . TRBV6-5 CASRLNPGLNYGYTF TGTGCCAGCAGACTGAATCCGGGACTGAACTATGGCTACACCTTC
TRBJ1-3 . TRBV30 CAWGGPGGSGNTIYF TGTGCCTGGGGGGGACCGGGGGGCTCTGGAAACACCATATATTTT
TRBJ2-1 . TRBV7-7 CASSSGGEQFF TGTGCCAGCAGCTCCGGGGGTGAGCAGTTCTTC
TRBJ2-2 . TRBV4-1 CASSQVRNTGELFF TGCGCCAGCAGCCAAGTCCGGAACACCGGGGAGCTGTTTTTT
TRBJ2-7 . TRBV28 CASSMGRKYPAYEQYF TGTGCCAGCAGTATGGGCAGGAAGTATCCAGCCTACGAGCAGTACTTC
TRBJ1-4 . TRBV11-1 CASSLAENEKLFF TGTGCCAGCAGCTTAGCGGAGAATGAAAAACTGTTTTTT
TRBJ2-7 TRBD2 TRBV7-2 CASRLAGGSSYEQYF TGTGCCAGCAGGTTAGCGGGAGGGAGCTCCTACGAGCAGTACTTC
TRBJ1-2 . TRBV7-2 CASSLSPPQGKNGYTF TGTGCCAGCAGCTTATCTCCCCCGCAGGGCAAAAATGGCTACACCTTC
TRBJ2-3 TRBD1 TRBV27 CASSPFTGTGVDTQYF TGTGCCAGCAGTCCCTTTACCGGGACAGGGGTAGATACGCAGTATTTT
TRBJ2-7 TRBD2 TRBV10-2 CASRELAGGYEQYF TGCGCCAGCAGGGAACTAGCGGGAGGGTACGAGCAGTACTTC
TRBJ2-1 TRBD2 TRBV5-4 CASSLVGLSLNEQFF TGTGCCAGCAGCTTGGTGGGACTATCCCTCAATGAGCAGTTCTTC
TRBJ1-1 . TRBV27 CASSLGGDGMMGTEAFF TGTGCCAGCAGTTTAGGGGGGGACGGGATGATGGGCACTGAAGCTTTCTTT
TRBJ1-2 TRBD1 TRBV5-6 CASSPDRSGYTF TGTGCCAGCAGCCCGGACAGGTCTGGCTACACCTTC
TRBJ1-2 TRBD1 TRBV28 CASSSPYRGNYGYTF TGTGCCAGCAGTTCTCCCTACAGGGGTAACTATGGCTACACCTTC
TRBJ2-7 TRBD1 TRBV5-1 CASRYTGGTYDEQYF TGCGCCAGCAGATACACAGGGGGGACCTACGACGAGCAGTACTTC
TRBJ1-4 . TRBV29-1 CSVEAFERGRTNEKLFF TGCAGCGTTGAAGCATTCGAGAGAGGCAGAACTAATGAAAAACTGTTTTTT
TRBJ2-7 TRBD2 TRBV5-1 CASSPLAGRGEQYF TGCGCCAGCAGCCCCTTAGCGGGGAGGGGGGAGCAGTACTTC
TRBJ1-5 TRBD1 TRBV18 CASSPRTGGSLSNQPQHF TGTGCCAGCTCACCACGGACAGGGGGATCGTTGTCGAATCAGCCCCAGCATTTT
TRBJ2-2 . TRBV6-5 CASSSIRNTGELFF TGTGCCAGCAGTTCGATCAGGAACACCGGGGAGCTGTTTTTT
TRBJ2-7 . TRBV6-5 CASKISGTSYEQYF TGTGCCAGCAAAATCTCCGGGACTTCCTACGAGCAGTACTTC
TRBJ1-2 TRBD1 TRBV9 CASSVGTGGYGYTF TGTGCCAGCAGCGTAGGCACAGGGGGCTATGGCTACACCTTC
TRBJ2-1 . TRBV15 CATSREDGGYNEQFF TGTGCCACCAGCAGAGAAGATGGCGGGTACAATGAGCAGTTCTTC
TRBJ2-7 . TRBV2 CASSEAGLRGEQYF TGTGCCAGCAGTGAGGCGGGACTTCGAGGCGAGCAGTACTTC
TRBJ2-2 TRBD2 TRBV7-2 CASTLNGGVGELFF TGTGCCAGCACCCTTAACGGGGGGGTCGGGGAGCTGTTTTTT
TRBJ2-2 . TRBV11-2 CASSTRRGLTTGELFF TGTGCCAGCAGCACGCGGCGGGGATTGACGACCGGGGAGCTGTTTTTT
TRBJ2-7 . TRBV27 CASSWQGSGSYEQYF TGTGCCAGCAGTTGGCAAGGTAGCGGCTCCTACGAGCAGTACTTC
TRBJ2-7 . TRBV9 CASSAQGGGGNEQYF TGTGCCAGCAGCGCCCAGGGCGGGGGCGGAAACGAGCAGTACTTC
TRBJ2-1 TRBD2 TRBV27 CASSYRTSAYEQFF TGTGCCAGCAGTTACCGGACTAGTGCCTATGAGCAGTTCTTC
TRBJ1-1 . TRBV6-1 CASSDTTGSHTEAFF TGTGCCAGCAGTGATACAACAGGGAGCCACACTGAAGCTTTCTTT
TRBJ1-2 TRBD1 TRBV6-5 CASSEGAGVYGYTF TGTGCCAGCAGCGAGGGGGCAGGGGTATATGGCTACACCTTC
TRBJ1-2 . TRBV19 CASSPRVQPRSYTF TGTGCCAGTAGCCCCAGGGTACAGCCCCGGAGCTACACCTTC
TRBJ2-1 TRBD1 TRBV10-3 CAISSGQGAPNEQFF TGTGCCATCAGCTCCGGACAGGGGGCCCCAAATGAGCAGTTCTTC
TRBJ1-1 . TRBV7-7 CASSATGNTEAFF TGTGCCAGCAGCGCAACAGGGAACACTGAAGCTTTCTTT
TRBJ2-5 TRBD1 TRBV5-1 CASSSRGTVQETQYF TGCGCCAGCAGCTCTCGAGGGACAGTCCAAGAGACCCAGTACTTC
TRBJ1-1 . TRBV13 CASSLGSGAFF TGTGCCAGCAGCTTAGGAAGCGGAGCTTTCTTT
TRBJ1-2 . TRBV19 CASSINEGGYGYTF TGTGCCAGTAGTATAAATGAGGGAGGGTATGGCTACACCTTC
TRBJ1-2 . TRBV27 CASSLEGNYGYTF TGTGCCAGCAGTTTAGAGGGTAACTATGGCTACACCTTC
TRBJ1-6 TRBD1 TRBV10-3 CAIGPTGADNSPLHF TGTGCCATCGGGCCCACAGGGGCCGATAATTCACCCCTCCACTTT
TRBJ1-2 . TRBV9 CASSVGKSWNYGYTF TGTGCCAGCAGCGTAGGTAAGAGTTGGAACTATGGCTACACCTTC
TRBJ2-1 . TRBV9 CASATGTGGIWTSGSSYNEQFF TGTGCCAGTGCCACCGGGACAGGGGGCATCTGGACTAGCGGGAGCTCCTACAATGAGCAGTTCTTC
TRBJ2-1 . TRBV10-1 CASSESQGTDNEQFF TGCGCCAGCAGTGAGTCCCAGGGCACAGACAATGAGCAGTTCTTC
TRBJ1-5 . TRBV7-5 CVRSLETGEVDSNQPQHF TGTGTCAGAAGCTTAGAAACAGGGGAGGTGGATAGCAATCAGCCCCAGCATTTT
TRBJ2-2 TRBD1 TRBV4-1 CASSPRTGENTGELFF TGCGCCAGCAGCCCCCGGACAGGAGAAAACACCGGGGAGCTGTTTTTT